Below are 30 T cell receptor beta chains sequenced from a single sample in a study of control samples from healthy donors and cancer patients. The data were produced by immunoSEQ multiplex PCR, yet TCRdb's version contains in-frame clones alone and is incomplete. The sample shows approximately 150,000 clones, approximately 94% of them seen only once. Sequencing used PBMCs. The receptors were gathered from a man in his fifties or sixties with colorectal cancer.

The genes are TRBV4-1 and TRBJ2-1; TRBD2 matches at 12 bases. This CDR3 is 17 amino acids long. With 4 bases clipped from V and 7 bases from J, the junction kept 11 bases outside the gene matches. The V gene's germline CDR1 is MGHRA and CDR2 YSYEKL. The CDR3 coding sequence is TGCGCCAGCAGCCCCTACCTAGCGGGGGGGCCGGGGAATGAGCAGTTCTTC. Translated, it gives CASSPYLAGGPGNEQFF.

The CDR3: CASRGTGSADTQYF. The CDR3 DNA is TGTGCCAGCAGGGGCACTGGGTCCGCAGATACGCAGTATTTT. The chain couples TRBV6-4 to TRBJ2-3; D unclear. CDR3 size: 14 residues. CDR1 MRHNA and CDR2 SNTAGT come from the germline V gene. Trimming left V 6 bases short and J 4 bases short, with 14 bases between.

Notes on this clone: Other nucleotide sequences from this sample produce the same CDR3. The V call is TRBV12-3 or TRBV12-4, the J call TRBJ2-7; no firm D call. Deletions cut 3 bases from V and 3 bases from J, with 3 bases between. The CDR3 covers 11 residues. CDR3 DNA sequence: TGTGCCAGCAGTTTGGGCTACGAGCAGTACTTC. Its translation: CASSLGYEQYF.

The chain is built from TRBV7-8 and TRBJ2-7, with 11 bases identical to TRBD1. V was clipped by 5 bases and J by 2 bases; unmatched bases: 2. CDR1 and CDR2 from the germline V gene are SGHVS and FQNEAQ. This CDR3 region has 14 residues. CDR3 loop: CASSKGQGAYEQYF. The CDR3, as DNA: TGTGCCAGCAGCAAGGGACAGGGGGCCTACGAGCAGTACTTC.

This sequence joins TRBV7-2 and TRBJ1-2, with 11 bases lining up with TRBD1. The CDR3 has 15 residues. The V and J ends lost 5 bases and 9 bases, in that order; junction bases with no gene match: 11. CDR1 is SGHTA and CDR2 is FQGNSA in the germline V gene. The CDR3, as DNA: TGTGCCAGCAGCACCGTCCCGGGACAGGGGGTAAGCTACACCTTC. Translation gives CASSTVPGQGVSYTF.

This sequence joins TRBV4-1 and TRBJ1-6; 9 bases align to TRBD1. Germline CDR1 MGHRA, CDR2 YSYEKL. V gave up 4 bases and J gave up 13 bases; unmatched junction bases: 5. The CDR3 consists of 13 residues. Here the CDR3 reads CASSPWTGDPLHF. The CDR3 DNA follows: TGCGCCAGCAGCCCCTGGACAGGGGACCCCCTCCACTTT.

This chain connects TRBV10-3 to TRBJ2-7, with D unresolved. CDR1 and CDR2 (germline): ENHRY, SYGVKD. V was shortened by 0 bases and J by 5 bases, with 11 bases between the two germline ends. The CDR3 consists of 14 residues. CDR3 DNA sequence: TGTGCCATCAGTGAGTCGGAATGGGCCAACGAGCAGTACTTC. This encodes CAISESEWANEQYF.

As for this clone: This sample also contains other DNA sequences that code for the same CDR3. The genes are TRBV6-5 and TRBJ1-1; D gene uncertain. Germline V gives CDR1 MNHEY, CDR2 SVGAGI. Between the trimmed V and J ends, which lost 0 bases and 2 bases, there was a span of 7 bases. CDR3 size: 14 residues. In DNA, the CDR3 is TGTGCCAGCAGTTACTCAGAGGGAAACACTGAAGCTTTCTTT. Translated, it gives CASSYSEGNTEAFF.

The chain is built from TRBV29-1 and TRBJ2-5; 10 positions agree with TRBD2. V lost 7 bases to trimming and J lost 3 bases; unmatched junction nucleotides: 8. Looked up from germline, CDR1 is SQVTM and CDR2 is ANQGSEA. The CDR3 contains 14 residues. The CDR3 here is CSASLLAGKETQYF. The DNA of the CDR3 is TGCAGCGCCTCTTTACTAGCGGGGAAAGAGACCCAGTACTTC. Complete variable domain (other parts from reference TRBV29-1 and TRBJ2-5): SAVISQKPSRDICQRGTSLTIQCQVDSQVTMMFWYRQQPGQSLTLIATANQGSEATYESGFVIDKFPISRPNLTFSTLTVSNMSPEDSSIYLCSASLLAGKETQYFGPGTRLLVL.

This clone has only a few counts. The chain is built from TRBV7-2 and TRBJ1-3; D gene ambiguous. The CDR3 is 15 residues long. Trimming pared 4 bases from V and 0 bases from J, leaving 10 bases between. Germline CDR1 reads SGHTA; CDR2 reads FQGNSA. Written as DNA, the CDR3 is TGTGCCAGCAGCTCCTGGCATGGCTCTGGAAACACCATATATTTT. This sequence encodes CASSSWHGSGNTIYF. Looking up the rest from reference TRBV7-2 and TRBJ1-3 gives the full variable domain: GAGVSQSPSNKVTEKGKDVELRCDPISGHTALYWYRQSLGQGLEFLIYFQGNSAPDKSGLPSDRFSAERTGGSVSTLTIQRTQQEDSAVYLCASSSWHGSGNTIYFGEGSWLTVV.

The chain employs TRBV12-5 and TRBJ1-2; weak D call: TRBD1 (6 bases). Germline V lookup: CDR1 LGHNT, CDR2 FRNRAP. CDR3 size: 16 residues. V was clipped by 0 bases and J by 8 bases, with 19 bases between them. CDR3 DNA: TGTGCTAGTGGTTTGGTAATTGGAGGGGGAATCGGGGGCTACACCTTC. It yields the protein CASGLVIGGGIGGYTF. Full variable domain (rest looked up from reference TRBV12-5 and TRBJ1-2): DARVTQTPRHKVTEMGQEVTMRCQPILGHNTVFWYRQTMMQGLELLAYFRNRAPLDDSGMPKDRFSAEMPDATLATLKIQPSEPRDSAVYFCASGLVIGGGIGGYTFGSGTRLTVV.

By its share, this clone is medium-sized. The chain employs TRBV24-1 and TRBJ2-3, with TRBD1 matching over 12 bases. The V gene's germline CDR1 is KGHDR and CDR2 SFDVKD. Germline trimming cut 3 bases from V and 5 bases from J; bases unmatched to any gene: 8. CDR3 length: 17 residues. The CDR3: CATSDASGTGGRDTQYF. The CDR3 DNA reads TGTGCCACCAGTGATGCCTCCGGGACAGGGGGCCGAGATACGCAGTATTTT.

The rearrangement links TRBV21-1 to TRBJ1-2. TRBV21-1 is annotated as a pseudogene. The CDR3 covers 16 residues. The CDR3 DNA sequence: TGTGCCAGCAGTTCCGAGGAAAGCCTGGTTAACTATGGCTACACCTTC. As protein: CASSSEESLVNYGYTF.

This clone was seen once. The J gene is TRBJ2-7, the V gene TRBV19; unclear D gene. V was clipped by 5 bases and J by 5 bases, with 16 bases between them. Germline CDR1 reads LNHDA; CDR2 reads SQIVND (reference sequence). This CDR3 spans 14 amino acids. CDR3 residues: CASSFNMGWNEQYF. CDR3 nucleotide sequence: TGTGCCAGTAGTTTTAATATGGGTTGGAACGAGCAGTACTTC.

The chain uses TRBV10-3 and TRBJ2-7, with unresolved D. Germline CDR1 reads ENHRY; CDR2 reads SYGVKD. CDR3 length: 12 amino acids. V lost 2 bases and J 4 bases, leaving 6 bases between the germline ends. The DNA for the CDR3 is TGTGCCATCAGTGAGAGCGCATACGAGCAGTACTTC. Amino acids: CAISESAYEQYF.

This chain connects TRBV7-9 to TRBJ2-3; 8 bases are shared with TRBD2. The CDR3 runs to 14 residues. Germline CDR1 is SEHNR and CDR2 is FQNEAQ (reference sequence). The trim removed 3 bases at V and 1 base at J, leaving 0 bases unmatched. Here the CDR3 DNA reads TGTGCCAGCAGCTTTAGCGGGGGCACAGATACGCAGTATTTT. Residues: CASSFSGGTDTQYF.

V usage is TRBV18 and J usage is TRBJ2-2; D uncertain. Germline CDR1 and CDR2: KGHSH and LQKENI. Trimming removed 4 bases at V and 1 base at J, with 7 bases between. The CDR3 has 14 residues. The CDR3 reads CASSLTENTGELFF. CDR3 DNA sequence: TGTGCCAGCTCACTTACAGAGAACACCGGGGAGCTGTTTTTT.

The CDR3 region is CASSEARLAGQETQYF. CDR3 DNA sequence: TGTGCCAGCAGTGAAGCGCGACTAGCGGGGCAAGAGACCCAGTACTTC. This chain connects TRBV6-1 to TRBJ2-5; 11 positions match TRBD2. V shed 0 bases and J 2 bases; nucleotides not matched to a gene: 2. Per the germline V gene, CDR1 is MNHNS and CDR2 is SASEGT. This CDR3 is built from 16 residues.

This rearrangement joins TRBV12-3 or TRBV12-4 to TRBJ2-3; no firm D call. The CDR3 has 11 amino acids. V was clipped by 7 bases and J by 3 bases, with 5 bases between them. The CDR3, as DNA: TGTGCCAGCAAAATTACAGATACGCAGTATTTT. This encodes CASKITDTQYF.

Written as DNA, the CDR3 is TGTGCCAGCAGCTCAGCCGCGCGCGTCGGCTATGGCTACACCTTC. As protein: CASSSAARVGYGYTF. V and J are TRBV5-4 and TRBJ1-2; no reliable D call. Trimming took 3 bases from V and 4 from J, leaving 16 bases between them. Per germline, CDR1 SGHNT and CDR2 YYREEE (reference sequence). The CDR3 extends over 15 amino acids. The full variable domain, rest sourced from reference TRBV5-4 and TRBJ1-2, is ETGVTQSPTHLIKTRGQQVTLRCSSQSGHNTVSWYQQALGQGPQFIFQYYREEENGRGNFPPRFSGLQFPNYSSELNVNALELDDSALYLCASSSAARVGYGYTFGSGTRLTVV.

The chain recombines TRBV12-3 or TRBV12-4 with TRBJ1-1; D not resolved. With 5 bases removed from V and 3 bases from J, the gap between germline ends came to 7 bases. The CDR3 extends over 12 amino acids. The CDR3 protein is CASSETHTEAFF. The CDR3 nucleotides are TGTGCCAGCAGTGAAACACACACTGAAGCTTTCTTT.

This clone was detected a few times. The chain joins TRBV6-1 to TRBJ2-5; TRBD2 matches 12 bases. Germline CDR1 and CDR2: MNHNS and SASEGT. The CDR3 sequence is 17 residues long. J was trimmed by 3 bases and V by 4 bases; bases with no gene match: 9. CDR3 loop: CASSGGSSGGGKETQYF. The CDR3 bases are TGTGCCAGCAGTGGTGGCTCTAGCGGGGGGGGAAAAGAGACCCAGTACTTC.

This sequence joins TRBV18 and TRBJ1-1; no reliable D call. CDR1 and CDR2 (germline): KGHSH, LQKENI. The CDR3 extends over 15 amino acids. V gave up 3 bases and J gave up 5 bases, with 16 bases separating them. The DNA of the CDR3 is TGTGCCAGCTCACCGCAGGAAGGGTCGGGTACTGAAGCTTTCTTT. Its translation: CASSPQEGSGTEAFF.

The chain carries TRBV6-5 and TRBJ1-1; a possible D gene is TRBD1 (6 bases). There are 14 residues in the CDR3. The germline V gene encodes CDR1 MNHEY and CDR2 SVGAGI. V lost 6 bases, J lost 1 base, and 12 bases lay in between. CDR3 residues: CASRRGGTNTEAFF. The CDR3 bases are TGTGCCAGCAGGAGGGGGGGGACGAACACTGAAGCTTTCTTT.

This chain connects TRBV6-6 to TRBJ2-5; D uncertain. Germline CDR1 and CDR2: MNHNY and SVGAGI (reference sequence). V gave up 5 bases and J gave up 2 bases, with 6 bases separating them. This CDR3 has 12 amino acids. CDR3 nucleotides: TGTGCCAGCAGTAGGAAGCAAGAGACCCAGTACTTC. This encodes CASSRKQETQYF.

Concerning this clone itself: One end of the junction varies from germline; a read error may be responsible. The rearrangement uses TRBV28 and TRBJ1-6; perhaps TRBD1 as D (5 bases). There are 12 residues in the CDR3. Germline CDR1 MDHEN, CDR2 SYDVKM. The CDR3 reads CASSVPGTLVLF. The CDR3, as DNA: TGTGCCAGCAGTGTCCCGGGGACCCTCGTCCTTTTT. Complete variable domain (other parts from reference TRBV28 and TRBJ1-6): DVKVTQSSRYLVKRTGEKVFLECVQDMDHENMFWYRQDPGLGLRLIYFSYDVKMKEKGDIPEGYSVSREKKERFSLILESASTNQTSMYLCASSVPGTLVLFGNGTRLTVT.

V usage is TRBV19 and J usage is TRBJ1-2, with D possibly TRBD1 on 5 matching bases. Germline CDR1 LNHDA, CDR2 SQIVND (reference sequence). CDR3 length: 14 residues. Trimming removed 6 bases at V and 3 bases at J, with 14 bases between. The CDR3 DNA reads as TGTGCCAGTAGCCTTATCCAAGGGGACTATGGCTACACCTTC. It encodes CASSLIQGDYGYTF.

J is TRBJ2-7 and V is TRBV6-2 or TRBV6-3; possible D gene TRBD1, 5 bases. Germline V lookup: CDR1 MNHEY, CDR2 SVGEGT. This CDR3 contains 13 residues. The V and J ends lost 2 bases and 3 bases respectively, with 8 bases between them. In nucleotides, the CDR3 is TGTGCCAGCAGTTACCAGGGTTACTACGAGCAGTACTTC. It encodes CASSYQGYYEQYF.

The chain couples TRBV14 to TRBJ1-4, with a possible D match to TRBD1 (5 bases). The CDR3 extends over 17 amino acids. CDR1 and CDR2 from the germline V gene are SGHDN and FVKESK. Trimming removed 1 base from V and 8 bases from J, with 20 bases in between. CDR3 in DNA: TGTGCCAGCAGCCAAGTGGGATCGGACATGAGTCGCGAAAAACTGTTTTTT. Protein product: CASSQVGSDMSREKLFF.

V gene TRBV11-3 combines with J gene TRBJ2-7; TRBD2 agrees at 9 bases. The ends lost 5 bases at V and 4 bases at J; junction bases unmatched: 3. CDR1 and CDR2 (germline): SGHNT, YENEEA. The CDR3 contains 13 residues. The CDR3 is CASSRTSDYEQYF. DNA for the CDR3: TGTGCCAGCAGCCGGACTAGCGATTACGAGCAGTACTTC. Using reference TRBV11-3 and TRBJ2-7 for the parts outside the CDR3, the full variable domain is EAGVVQSPRYKIIEKKQPVAFWCNPISGHNTLYWYLQNLGQGPELLIRYENEEAVDDSQLPKDRFSAERLKGVDSTLKIQPAELGDSAVYLCASSRTSDYEQYFGPGTRLTVT.